This T cell receptor (beta chain) was retrieved from a study of blood T cell repertoires in COVID-19. V lost 0 bases and J lost 4; bases outside the gene matches: 1. The CDR3 consists of 14 residues. Per germline, CDR1 SGHRS and CDR2 YFSETQ. In the source study's methods: For nucleated cells, counts were estimated from reference gene primer amplification. Sequenced by immunoSEQ multiplex PCR; TCRdb stores in-frame clones only, minus some. The V and J calls and the clone size are those of that table, but D and trimming were determined from the DNA. This table has 110,000 or so clones, approximately 85% appearing once. One Seattle source followed patients from active infection through their disease course.

This chain joins TRBV5-1 and TRBJ2-7; 10 nucleotides align to TRBD1. The sequence derives from a woman in her fifties or sixties with COVID-19, enrolled during active disease. Sequencing was performed on peripheral blood. CDR3 DNA: TGCGCCAGCAGCTTGGGGACAGGGGGGTACGAGCAGTACTTC. Protein product: CASSLGTGGYEQYF.